This TCR beta chain was documented in a study of T cells after yellow fever vaccination. Study summary: Fractions containing few cells were prepared with SMART-Seq v4 Ultra Low Input. Study observations and caveats: The study noted that FACS-sorted repertoires could contain abundant clonotypes contaminating from the bulk population. A faster peak, day 5 versus 15, was reached by the weaker secondary response.

On this clonotype itself: The antigen remains undetermined.

CDR1 is SGHDT and CDR2 is YYEEEE in the germline V gene. V was clipped by 3 bases and J by 3 bases, with 7 bases between them. The CDR3 contains 12 residues. A universal primer site and UMIs were added as TCR cDNA was made by 5'RACE template switching. TCRdb ran MiXCR on the 5' RACE reads and lists one entry per CDR3 protein. The sample consists of 65,000 to 90,000 distinct CDR3 sequences, around 7.7% of them appearing once. V usage is TRBV5-6 and J usage is TRBJ2-7; D not resolved. This receptor was taken from a man aged 30 to 39 who received the YFV17D yellow fever vaccine. Sequences were derived from CD8+ T cells sorted from PBMCs, sampled on the day of the yellow fever booster vaccination. CDR3 residues: CASSSGFYEQYF. The CDR3 region has the DNA TGTGCCAGCAGCTCCGGGTTCTACGAGCAGTACTTC. Drawing the rest from reference TRBV5-6 and TRBJ2-7, the complete variable domain is DAGVTQSPTHLIKTRGQQVTLRCSPKSGHDTVSWYQQALGQGPQFIFQYYEEEERQRGNFPDRFSGHQFPNYSSELNVNALLLGDSALYLCASSSGFYEQYFGPGTRLTVT.